These T cell receptor beta chains were read from a single sample in a study of blood T cells in healthy people across ages. A single record per CDR3 protein comes from TCRdb applying MiXCR to the 5' RACE reads. The sample carries around 1,800,000 distinct CDR3 sequences, roughly two fifths recorded once. The sequenced material came from blood. Receptors were obtained from a human donor in good health. CDR3s include the opening cysteine and the closing phenylalanine or tryptophan. The order of the fields is V gene, J gene, clone size, D gene, CDR3 protein, CDR3 DNA. A D gene is named only where the DNA matches it firmly. Where a row states a size, it is once, few, many or the class of an expanded clone; other rows omit it.

v_gene: TRBV20-1
j_gene: TRBJ2-1
abundance: .
d_gene: .
CDR3aa: CSARDKGGSGLQETQFF
CDR3nt: TGCAGTGCTAGAGATAAGGGGGGATCGGGACTGCAAGAGACCCAGTTCTTC

v_gene: TRBV29-1
j_gene: TRBJ1-1
abundance: .
d_gene: TRBD1
CDR3aa: CSAQGAGGENTEAFF
CDR3nt: TGCAGCGCACAAGGAGCAGGGGGCGAGAACACTGAAGCTTTCTTT

v_gene: TRBV7-3
j_gene: TRBJ2-1
abundance: .
d_gene: TRBD1
CDR3aa: CASSLKYRQGALNEQFF
CDR3nt: TGTGCCAGCAGCTTAAAATACAGGCAGGGGGCTTTGAATGAGCAGTTCTTC

v_gene: TRBV29-1
j_gene: TRBJ2-7
abundance: few
d_gene: .
CDR3aa: CSVETLQGYEQYF
CDR3nt: TGCAGCGTTGAAACCTTACAGGGCTACGAGCAGTACTTC

v_gene: TRBV5-1
j_gene: TRBJ1-4
abundance: .
d_gene: TRBD1
CDR3aa: CASSLAPADRVGGKLFF
CDR3nt: TGCGCCAGCAGCTTGGCCCCCGCCGACAGGGTCGGAGGGAAACTGTTTTTT

v_gene: TRBV6-2/TRBV6-3
j_gene: TRBJ2-7
abundance: few
d_gene: .
CDR3aa: CASSFYGTEGYEQYF
CDR3nt: TGTGCCAGCAGTTTCTATGGAACAGAAGGCTACGAGCAGTACTTC

v_gene: TRBV20-1
j_gene: TRBJ2-7
abundance: .
d_gene: TRBD2
CDR3aa: CSAREAGRYEQYF
CDR3nt: TGCAGTGCTAGAGAAGCGGGGAGGTACGAGCAGTACTTC

v_gene: TRBV6-2/TRBV6-3
j_gene: TRBJ2-7
abundance: .
d_gene: TRBD2
CDR3aa: CASSQTPGGYEQYF
CDR3nt: TGTGCCAGCAGTCAAACACCGGGGGGATACGAGCAGTACTTC

v_gene: TRBV27
j_gene: TRBJ1-4
abundance: .
d_gene: .
CDR3aa: CASSLFRLGNNEKLFF
CDR3nt: TGTGCCAGCAGTTTATTCAGACTGGGTAATAATGAAAAACTGTTTTTT

v_gene: TRBV7-8
j_gene: TRBJ1-5
abundance: .
d_gene: .
CDR3aa: CASSYGAYSNQPQHF
CDR3nt: TGTGCCAGCAGTTACGGAGCCTATAGCAATCAGCCCCAGCATTTT

v_gene: TRBV12-3/TRBV12-4
j_gene: TRBJ1-6
abundance: .
d_gene: .
CDR3aa: CASSFDSFSPLHF
CDR3nt: TGTGCCAGCAGTTTTGACTCGTTTTCACCCCTCCACTTT

v_gene: TRBV7-7
j_gene: TRBJ2-1
abundance: few
d_gene: .
CDR3aa: CASSRSSDPYNEQFF
CDR3nt: TGTGCCAGCAGCCGATCTAGCGACCCCTACAATGAGCAGTTCTTC

v_gene: TRBV13
j_gene: TRBJ1-1
abundance: .
d_gene: TRBD1
CDR3aa: CASSLSGGRNTEAFF
CDR3nt: TGTGCCAGCAGCCTTTCAGGGGGAAGGAACACTGAAGCTTTCTTT

v_gene: TRBV28
j_gene: TRBJ2-7
abundance: many
d_gene: .
CDR3aa: CASSNTYEQYF
CDR3nt: TGTGCCAGCAGTAATACCTACGAGCAGTACTTC

v_gene: TRBV4-1
j_gene: TRBJ2-1
abundance: .
d_gene: TRBD2
CDR3aa: CASSQVPRGGYNEQFF
CDR3nt: TGCGCCAGCAGCCAAGTTCCGCGGGGGGGATACAATGAGCAGTTCTTC

v_gene: TRBV2
j_gene: TRBJ2-1
abundance: few
d_gene: .
CDR3aa: CASSPRPLASYNEQFF
CDR3nt: TGTGCCAGCAGTCCAAGGCCTTTAGCATCCTACAATGAGCAGTTCTTC

v_gene: TRBV12-3/TRBV12-4
j_gene: TRBJ2-3
abundance: few
d_gene: .
CDR3aa: CASSLARRRNGTDTQYF
CDR3nt: TGTGCCAGCAGTTTAGCGCGACGCCGAAACGGGACAGATACGCAGTATTTT

v_gene: TRBV7-3
j_gene: TRBJ2-5
abundance: few
d_gene: .
CDR3aa: CASSPKDQETQYF
CDR3nt: TGTGCCAGCAGCCCTAAGGATCAAGAGACCCAGTACTTC

v_gene: TRBV4-1
j_gene: TRBJ2-1
abundance: many
d_gene: .
CDR3aa: CASSPLGLASNEQFF
CDR3nt: TGCGCCAGCAGTCCACTAGGATTAGCCTCGAATGAGCAGTTCTTC

v_gene: TRBV6-5
j_gene: TRBJ1-1
abundance: .
d_gene: .
CDR3aa: CASSSLRAGDTEAFF
CDR3nt: TGTGCCAGCAGTAGCCTCAGGGCCGGGGACACTGAAGCTTTCTTT

v_gene: TRBV29-1
j_gene: TRBJ2-7
abundance: .
d_gene: .
CDR3aa: CSVVIGQAAYEQYF
CDR3nt: TGCAGCGTCGTTATCGGTCAGGCGGCCTACGAGCAGTACTTC

v_gene: TRBV7-2
j_gene: TRBJ2-7
abundance: few
d_gene: .
CDR3aa: CASSLASVSSYEQYF
CDR3nt: TGTGCCAGCAGCTTAGCCTCGGTTAGCTCCTACGAGCAGTACTTC

v_gene: TRBV6-6
j_gene: TRBJ2-4
abundance: few
d_gene: .
CDR3aa: CASSYSTGMGDIQYF
CDR3nt: TGTGCCAGCAGTTACTCGACGGGGATGGGCGACATTCAGTACTTC

v_gene: TRBV2
j_gene: TRBJ2-7
abundance: few
d_gene: .
CDR3aa: CATWDGYSYEQYF
CDR3nt: TGTGCCACCTGGGACGGATACTCCTACGAGCAGTACTTC

v_gene: TRBV5-1
j_gene: TRBJ2-7
abundance: many
d_gene: .
CDR3aa: CASSQNRAYEQYF
CDR3nt: TGCGCCAGCAGCCAAAACAGGGCTTACGAGCAGTACTTC

v_gene: TRBV7-8
j_gene: TRBJ2-3
abundance: .
d_gene: TRBD2
CDR3aa: CASSSRTSGVGGDTQYF
CDR3nt: TGTGCCAGCAGCTCTCGGACTAGCGGGGTTGGAGGAGATACGCAGTATTTT

v_gene: TRBV12-3/TRBV12-4
j_gene: TRBJ1-1
abundance: .
d_gene: .
CDR3aa: CASRLQNTEAFF
CDR3nt: TGTGCCAGCAGGCTCCAAAACACTGAAGCTTTCTTT

v_gene: TRBV12-3/TRBV12-4
j_gene: TRBJ2-3
abundance: .
d_gene: .
CDR3aa: CASSPGTVSADTQYF
CDR3nt: TGTGCCAGCAGCCCCGGGACCGTGAGTGCAGATACGCAGTATTTT

v_gene: TRBV6-2/TRBV6-3
j_gene: TRBJ1-1
abundance: .
d_gene: TRBD1
CDR3aa: CASSPIPTGAQNTEAFF
CDR3nt: TGTGCCAGCAGTCCAATCCCGACAGGGGCCCAGAACACTGAAGCTTTCTTT

v_gene: TRBV10-3
j_gene: TRBJ2-5
abundance: .
d_gene: .
CDR3aa: CAISESVRKETQYF
CDR3nt: TGTGCCATCAGTGAGTCGGTCCGGAAGGAGACCCAGTACTTC

v_gene: TRBV5-6
j_gene: TRBJ2-6
abundance: .
d_gene: TRBD1
CDR3aa: CASSLEDGTVYSGANVLTF
CDR3nt: TGTGCCAGCAGCTTGGAGGATGGGACAGTCTACTCTGGGGCCAACGTCCTGACTTTC

v_gene: TRBV29-1
j_gene: TRBJ2-7
abundance: .
d_gene: TRBD1
CDR3aa: CSVGQGVVEQYF
CDR3nt: TGCAGCGTTGGACAGGGAGTAGTCGAGCAGTACTTC

v_gene: TRBV7-6
j_gene: TRBJ2-2
abundance: once
d_gene: TRBD1
CDR3aa: CASSHLAPGQGSDTGELFF
CDR3nt: TGTGCCAGCAGCCACCTCGCCCCGGGACAGGGGTCGGACACCGGGGAGCTGTTTTTT

v_gene: TRBV20-1
j_gene: TRBJ1-2
abundance: .
d_gene: TRBD1
CDR3aa: CSAMTGEGYTF
CDR3nt: TGCAGTGCTATGACAGGGGAAGGCTACACCTTC

v_gene: TRBV5-1
j_gene: TRBJ2-7
abundance: many
d_gene: .
CDR3aa: CASSLGGVSYEQYF
CDR3nt: TGTGCCAGCAGTTTGGGCGGGGTCTCCTACGAGCAGTACTTC

v_gene: TRBV7-7
j_gene: TRBJ1-4
abundance: once
d_gene: .
CDR3aa: CASSENPDGEKLFF
CDR3nt: TGTGCTAGCAGCGAGAACCCGGACGGCGAAAAACTGTTTTTT

v_gene: TRBV5-1
j_gene: TRBJ1-5
abundance: .
d_gene: .
CDR3aa: CARHRRRGNTYRPQHF
CDR3nt: TGCGCCAGACATCGTCGTAGGGGGAACACGTATCGGCCCCAGCATTTT

v_gene: TRBV12-5
j_gene: TRBJ2-3
abundance: few
d_gene: .
CDR3aa: CASGLAREDTQYF
CDR3nt: TGTGCTAGTGGTTTGGCCAGGGAAGATACGCAGTATTTT

v_gene: TRBV6-1
j_gene: TRBJ1-4
abundance: .
d_gene: TRBD1
CDR3aa: CASSITGGVGGTNEKLFF
CDR3nt: TGTGCCAGCAGCATTACAGGGGGCGTAGGTGGAACTAATGAAAAACTGTTTTTT

v_gene: TRBV7-9
j_gene: TRBJ1-1
abundance: .
d_gene: .
CDR3aa: CASISKRGANGHATFF
CDR3nt: TGTGCCAGCATCTCAAAACGGGGGGCGAACGGCCATGCCACTTTCTTT

v_gene: TRBV4-3
j_gene: TRBJ1-2
abundance: .
d_gene: .
CDR3aa: CASSHQQGTDYGYTF
CDR3nt: TGCGCCAGCAGCCACCAACAGGGAACGGACTATGGCTACACCTTC

v_gene: TRBV6-1
j_gene: TRBJ1-2
abundance: .
d_gene: .
CDR3aa: CASSEARGDYGYTF
CDR3nt: TGTGCCAGCAGTGAAGCGCGAGGTGACTATGGCTACACCTTC

v_gene: TRBV5-1
j_gene: TRBJ2-7
abundance: few
d_gene: .
CDR3aa: CASSSVAGPPYYEQYF
CDR3nt: TGCGCCAGCAGCTCGGTCGCCGGGCCTCCTTACTACGAGCAGTACTTC

v_gene: TRBV7-2
j_gene: TRBJ2-1
abundance: .
d_gene: TRBD2
CDR3aa: CASSLSGLAGAYNEQFF
CDR3nt: TGTGCCAGCAGCTTATCGGGGCTAGCGGGGGCTTACAATGAGCAGTTCTTC

v_gene: TRBV29-1
j_gene: TRBJ2-1
abundance: few
d_gene: TRBD1
CDR3aa: CSVEDRETGIIDEQFF
CDR3nt: TGCAGCGTTGAAGATAGGGAGACAGGGATTATCGATGAGCAGTTCTTC